This TCR beta chain was found in a study of post-analysis software for immune sequencing data. About the research overall: Relapsing-remitting, secondary progressive and progressive-relapsing multiple sclerosis were all included among the disease courses.

On this clonotype itself: Antigen specificity is unknown.

Study outcomes and limitations: Strong same-batch co-clustering of samples appeared with F measure clustering. Controls showed lower frequencies than patients for several TRBV segments, and TRBV5-6, TRBV5-1 and TRBV20-1 were among these. Controls significantly exceeded multiple sclerosis patients in normalized Chao1 diversity.

TCR beta cDNA libraries included unique molecular identifiers. When about 0.85 to 11 million T cells were used, they gave roughly 490,000 cDNA molecules. Each CDR3 protein gets one entry after TCRdb re-called the PCR reads with MiXCR. The data contain about 820,000 distinct CDR3 sequences, around 53% of them singletons. Germline values: CDR1 SGHVS, CDR2 FNYEAQ. The CDR3 contains 17 residues. V is TRBV7-6 and J is TRBJ2-4, with 10 positions matching TRBD1. The J call may be faulty, since TRBJ2-7 better matches the DNA end. The clonotype originates from a girl aged 5-17 years with multiple sclerosis. Sequencing was carried out using blood. CDR3 protein: CASSLGTGQGITYEQYF. CDR3 DNA: TGTGCCAGCAGCTTAGGTACGGGACAGGGGATAACGTACGAGCAGTACTTC.